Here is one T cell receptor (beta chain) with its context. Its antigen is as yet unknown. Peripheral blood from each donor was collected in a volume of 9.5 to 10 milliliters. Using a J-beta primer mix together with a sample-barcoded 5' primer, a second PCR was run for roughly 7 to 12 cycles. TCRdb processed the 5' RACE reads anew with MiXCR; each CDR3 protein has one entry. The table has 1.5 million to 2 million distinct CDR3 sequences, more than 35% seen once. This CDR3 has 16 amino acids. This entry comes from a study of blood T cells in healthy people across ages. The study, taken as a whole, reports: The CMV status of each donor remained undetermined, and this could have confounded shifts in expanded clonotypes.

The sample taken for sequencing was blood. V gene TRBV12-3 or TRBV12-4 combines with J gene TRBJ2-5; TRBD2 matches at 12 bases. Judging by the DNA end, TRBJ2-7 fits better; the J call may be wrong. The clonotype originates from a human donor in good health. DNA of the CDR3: TGTGCCAGCAGTTTTCCCTCTAGCGGGGGGGGGTACGAGCAGTACTTC. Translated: CASSFPSSGGGYEQYF.